This T cell receptor beta chain was found in a study of identical twins. Whole-study findings and limits: Modelling approaches yielded underestimates of out-of-frame TCR alpha sharing between monozygotic twins. The more abundant beta clonotypes in cord blood had fewer insertions, and memory repertoires did not show this.

The CDR3 has 15 residues. Trimming left V 4 bases short and J 6 bases short, with 20 bases between. CDR1 and CDR2 from the germline V gene are SGHRS and YFSETQ. TCRdb redid the calling of the 5' RACE reads with MiXCR, one entry per CDR3 protein. The sample has about 920,000 distinct CDR3 sequences, around 12% seen once. About this clonotype itself: Its antigen is still unknown.

Everyone who gave samples was a healthy Caucasian. The same data also went into a second study, on yellow fever vaccine responses in identical twins.

The chain links TRBV5-1 to TRBJ2-7, with D uncertain. The sequencing sample was made of PBMCs. The clonotype originates from a woman aged 18-35 years in good health. CDR3 DNA: TGCGCCAGCAGCCGTCTTGCCGAAGTATCCGCCGAGCAGTACTTC. It yields the protein CASSRLAEVSAEQYF.